These 10 T cell receptor beta chains share one sample of origin, sequenced in a study of blood T cell repertoires in COVID-19. Only in-frame clones appear in the TCRdb table, and some are missing; sequencing was by immunoSEQ multiplex PCR. The repertoire consists of tens of thousands of clones, with around four fifths occurring once and the leading ten covering about 9%. The sample was peripheral blood. Receptors originate from a human donor in a cohort sampled during active COVID-19.

This clone showed up just once. The chain recombines TRBV5-1 with TRBJ1-2; 8 positions agree with TRBD1. Germline loops: CDR1 SGHRS, CDR2 YFSETQ. This CDR3 region has 15 residues. V was clipped by 3 bases and J by 8 bases; unmatched bases: 12. The CDR3 DNA reads as TGCGCCAGCAGCTCGCAGGCCCAGGGGGCGAGGGGCTACACCTTC. Its translation is CASSSQAQGARGYTF.

V usage is TRBV5-5 and J usage is TRBJ1-4; TRBD1 matches at 9 bases. The CDR3 sequence is 14 residues long. The germline V gene has CDR1 SGHKS and CDR2 YYEKEE (reference sequence). Trimming cost V 4 bases and J 12 bases; bases outside gene matches: 10. The CDR3 sequence: CASSALGQGRQLFF. The CDR3 DNA sequence: TGTGCCAGCAGCGCTCTAGGACAGGGGAGGCAACTGTTTTTT.

The chain combines TRBV28 with TRBJ2-1; maybe TRBD2 (5 bases). CDR1 and CDR2 (germline): MDHEN, SYDVKM. Trimming cost V 2 bases and J 5 bases, with 13 bases left between them. This CDR3 has 15 residues. In DNA, the CDR3 is TGTGCCAGCAGTTTAAAATCGGCCGGGAACAATGAGCAGTTCTTC. Translated: CASSLKSAGNNEQFF.

The V gene is TRBV9, the J gene TRBJ1-2, with D unclear. This CDR3 is built from 13 residues. Trimming shortened V by 2 bases and J by 2 bases, and 7 bases separated the two germline ends. Germline V gene data show CDR1 as SGDLS and CDR2 as YYNGEE. The CDR3 loop reads CASSVTQNYGYTF. The CDR3 DNA sequence: TGTGCCAGCAGCGTCACACAGAACTATGGCTACACCTTC.

The sample holds a few counts of this clone. The rearrangement uses TRBV10-3 and TRBJ2-7; 7 nucleotides agree with TRBD1. Looked up from germline, CDR1 is ENHRY and CDR2 is SYGVKD. There are 14 residues in the CDR3. V trimming: 6 bases; J trimming: 4 bases; junction bases outside the gene matches: 9. The CDR3 protein is CAISLGQSTYEQYF. Written as DNA, the CDR3 is TGTGCCATCAGCCTGGGACAGTCTACTTACGAGCAGTACTTC.

The V call is TRBV5-1, the J call TRBJ1-2; D possibly corresponds to TRBD1 (6 bases). The germline V gene encodes CDR1 SGHRS and CDR2 YFSETQ. Trimming pared 5 bases from V and 2 bases from J, leaving 13 bases between. CDR3 size: 14 residues. As DNA, the CDR3 is TGCGCCAGCAGTGGGGGCAGGTTAAACTATGGCTACACCTTC. Amino acids: CASSGGRLNYGYTF.

The gene calls are TRBV7-3 and TRBJ2-3; TRBD1 might be the D (5 bases). CDR3 length: 15 amino acids. Germline V gene sequence: CDR1 SGHTA, CDR2 FQGTGA. The V end lost 4 bases, the J end lost 3 bases, and 14 bases lay between the germline ends. The CDR3 DNA reads TGTGCCAGCAGCTCCAGGGTAGTTGGGACAGATACGCAGTATTTT. Amino acid sequence: CASSSRVVGTDTQYF.

The chain has TRBV6-5 and TRBJ2-7; D perhaps matches TRBD2 (6 bases). Germline lookup yields CDR1 MNHEY and CDR2 SVGAGI. V lost 7 bases and J lost 3, with 13 bases in between. There are 13 residues in the CDR3. CDR3 residues: CASTPPGDYEQYF. Written as DNA, the CDR3 is TGTGCCAGCACCCCCCCGGGAGACTACGAGCAGTACTTC.

V and J are TRBV5-1 and TRBJ2-2; D remains ambiguous. CDR1 and CDR2 from the germline V gene are SGHRS and YFSETQ. Trimming shortened V by 6 bases and J by 1 base, and 7 bases separated the two germline ends. The CDR3 totals 13 residues. CDR3 bases: TGCGCCAGCATGCTAGGGAACACCGGGGAGCTGTTTTTT. Encoded protein: CASMLGNTGELFF. The entire variable domain, with the rest obtained from reference TRBV5-1 and TRBJ2-2, is as follows: KAGVTQTPRYLIKTRGQQVTLSCSPISGHRSVSWYQQTPGQGLQFLFEYFSETQRNKGNFPGRFSGRQFSNSRSEMNVSTLELGDSALYLCASMLGNTGELFFGEGSRLTVL.

The chain combines TRBV12-3 or TRBV12-4 with TRBJ1-1; D unclear. Trimming removed 6 bases at V and 1 base at J, with 9 bases between. This CDR3 has 13 amino acids. The CDR3: CASSLTRNTEAFF. CDR3 DNA sequence: TGTGCCAGCAGCTTAACGAGGAACACTGAAGCTTTCTTT.